One T cell receptor (beta chain) is described in this entry. This record comes from a study of shared T cell receptors in the human thymus. Clones were read by immunoSEQ multiplex PCR, and TCRdb kept only the in-frame ones, dropping some. The sample has more than 550,000 clones; 80% to 90% are singletons. The data also belong to a second study, concerning human thymus T cells. That study reports: Corrective surgery for congenital heart defects was being performed on the healthy Finnish infants who served as donors. The study used thymus tissue resected during corrective heart surgery. In thymic and blood repertoires alike, V and J usage looked biased. Related reports documented highly overlapping thymic repertoires among unrelated individuals.

The clonotype was recovered from a girl under three years old with a congenital heart defect. Material for sequencing was thymocytes.

In nucleotides, the CDR3 is TGCAGCGCTATAACCACAGGGCCATGCTACGAGCAGTACTTC. The encoded protein is CSAITTGPCYEQYF. The chain has TRBV29-1 and TRBJ2-7; perhaps TRBD1 as D (6 bases). From germline, CDR1 is SQVTM and CDR2 ANQGSEA. V was clipped by 7 bases and J by 3 bases, with 19 bases between them. The CDR3 extends over 14 amino acids.